These T cell receptor beta chains were read from a single sample in a study of blood T cell repertoires in COVID-19. The repertoire was sequenced with immunoSEQ multiplex PCR; TCRdb's copy has only in-frame clones and lacks some. Found here are around 700,000 clones, 75% to 90% of them singletons; the top ten hold under 0.3%. The sample was peripheral blood. These receptors were taken from a woman aged 18 to 35 with acute or convalescent COVID-19. Each CDR3 is given with its conserved first and last residue. D genes are given only for firm matches. Size values are once, few and many counts, or a class for expanded clones, and some rows have none.

CDR3 protein: CASSLGPGSGYGYTF; CDR3 DNA: TGTGCCAGCAGCTTGGGACCAGGGTCCGGCTATGGCTACACCTTC; J gene: TRBJ1-2; V gene: TRBV5-6; D gene: .; clone size: .
CDR3 protein: CARMLEGRSGNSNQPQHF; CDR3 DNA: TGTGCCAGAATGTTGGAGGGGAGATCGGGAAATAGCAATCAGCCCCAGCATTTT; J gene: TRBJ1-5; V gene: TRBV5-3; D gene: .; clone size: .
CDR3 protein: CAWKVYRGTGEQFF; CDR3 DNA: TGTGCCTGGAAGGTATATCGGGGGACGGGTGAGCAGTTCTTC; J gene: TRBJ2-1; V gene: TRBV30; D gene: .; clone size: .
CDR3 protein: CAYGQGAIGTEAFF; CDR3 DNA: TGTGCCTATGGACAGGGGGCGATAGGCACTGAAGCTTTCTTT; J gene: TRBJ1-1; V gene: TRBV30; D gene: TRBD1; clone size: .
CDR3 protein: CASSERPFSGQSTDTQYF; CDR3 DNA: TGTGCCAGCAGTGAAAGACCCTTTAGCGGTCAAAGCACAGATACGCAGTATTTT; J gene: TRBJ2-3; V gene: TRBV6-1; D gene: .; clone size: .
CDR3 protein: CASRHTGTGGEAFF; CDR3 DNA: TGCGCCAGCAGACACACCGGGACAGGGGGCGAAGCTTTCTTT; J gene: TRBJ1-1; V gene: TRBV5-1; D gene: TRBD1; clone size: .
CDR3 protein: CASSLLAKNTGELFF; CDR3 DNA: TGTGCCAGCAGCTTACTAGCTAAGAACACCGGGGAGCTGTTTTTT; J gene: TRBJ2-2; V gene: TRBV7-2; D gene: .; clone size: .
CDR3 protein: CASSHLTGRTGELFF; CDR3 DNA: TGCGCCAGCAGCCACCTGACAGGGCGAACCGGGGAGCTGTTTTTT; J gene: TRBJ2-2; V gene: TRBV4-1; D gene: TRBD1; clone size: once
CDR3 protein: CSVEGQTYEQYF; CDR3 DNA: TGCAGCGTTGAGGGCCAGACCTACGAGCAGTACTTC; J gene: TRBJ2-7; V gene: TRBV29-1; D gene: .; clone size: .
CDR3 protein: CASSPPAAGVLNEQFF; CDR3 DNA: TGTGCCAGCTCACCACCGGCAGCGGGGGTCCTCAATGAGCAGTTCTTC; J gene: TRBJ2-1; V gene: TRBV18; D gene: TRBD2; clone size: .
CDR3 protein: CASSLGGADSEKLFF; CDR3 DNA: TGTGCCAGCAGTTTAGGGGGGGCCGATAGTGAAAAACTGTTTTTT; J gene: TRBJ1-4; V gene: TRBV28; D gene: .; clone size: .
CDR3 protein: CASSQGGRIYTPWGLGSYEQYF; CDR3 DNA: TGTGCCAGCAGCCAAGGAGGACGTATCTACACACCCTGGGGCTTAGGATCCTACGAGCAGTACTTC; J gene: TRBJ2-7; V gene: TRBV3-1/TRBV3-2; D gene: .; clone size: once
CDR3 protein: CASGSVRGRFDGYTF; CDR3 DNA: TGTGCTAGTGGTTCGGTAAGGGGGCGATTTGATGGCTACACCTTC; J gene: TRBJ1-2; V gene: TRBV12-5; D gene: TRBD1; clone size: .
CDR3 protein: CASSLRQGYGYTF; CDR3 DNA: TGTGCCAGCAGCTTACGACAGGGGTACGGCTACACCTTC; J gene: TRBJ1-2; V gene: TRBV7-2; D gene: TRBD1; clone size: .
CDR3 protein: CASSLEWARRDGEAFF; CDR3 DNA: TGTGCCAGCAGCTTAGAGTGGGCCAGGAGGGATGGTGAAGCTTTCTTT; J gene: TRBJ1-1; V gene: TRBV7-8; D gene: .; clone size: once
CDR3 protein: CASIAADRGNTEAFF; CDR3 DNA: TGTGCCAGCATTGCCGCCGACAGGGGAAACACTGAAGCTTTCTTT; J gene: TRBJ1-1; V gene: TRBV6-5; D gene: TRBD1; clone size: .
CDR3 protein: CAVGAASDTGELFF; CDR3 DNA: TGTGCCGTGGGGGCAGCTAGTGACACCGGGGAGCTGTTTTTT; J gene: TRBJ2-2; V gene: TRBV25-1; D gene: .; clone size: once
CDR3 protein: CASSEGGGHEKLFF; CDR3 DNA: TGTGCCAGCAGTGAAGGCGGGGGACATGAAAAACTGTTTTTT; J gene: TRBJ1-4; V gene: TRBV6-1; D gene: .; clone size: .
CDR3 protein: CASSHGTSGSTDTQYF; CDR3 DNA: TGTGCCAGCAGCCATGGGACTAGCGGCTCCACAGATACGCAGTATTTT; J gene: TRBJ2-3; V gene: TRBV11-2; D gene: TRBD2; clone size: .
CDR3 protein: CASSAPTTGNTEAFF; CDR3 DNA: TGTGCCAGCAGCGCCCCCACGACAGGGAACACTGAAGCTTTCTTT; J gene: TRBJ1-1; V gene: TRBV7-8; D gene: .; clone size: once
CDR3 protein: CAISESTGYEQYF; CDR3 DNA: TGTGCCATCAGTGAGTCGACAGGCTACGAGCAGTACTTC; J gene: TRBJ2-7; V gene: TRBV10-3; D gene: .; clone size: .
CDR3 protein: CAPLTRSQRYEQYF; CDR3 DNA: TGTGCCCCTCTCACCCGCTCACAAAGATACGAGCAGTACTTC; J gene: TRBJ2-7; V gene: TRBV24-1; D gene: .; clone size: .
CDR3 protein: CASSYGGEGETQYF; CDR3 DNA: TGTGCCAGCAGTTACGGCGGGGAGGGAGAGACCCAGTACTTC; J gene: TRBJ2-5; V gene: TRBV6-2/TRBV6-3; D gene: TRBD2; clone size: .
CDR3 protein: CASSHRDRGHNEQFF; CDR3 DNA: TGTGCCAGCAGCCACCGGGACAGGGGGCACAATGAGCAGTTCTTC; J gene: TRBJ2-1; V gene: TRBV11-3; D gene: TRBD1; clone size: .
CDR3 protein: CASSLGDLSYGYTF; CDR3 DNA: TGCGCCAGCAGCTTGGGAGATTTAAGCTATGGCTACACCTTC; J gene: TRBJ1-2; V gene: TRBV5-1; D gene: .; clone size: .
CDR3 protein: CASRSTSGGPNEQFF; CDR3 DNA: TGTGCCAGCAGGTCGACTAGCGGGGGACCCAATGAGCAGTTCTTC; J gene: TRBJ2-1; V gene: TRBV2; D gene: TRBD2; clone size: .
CDR3 protein: CSVEENRGPGGGYTF; CDR3 DNA: TGCAGCGTTGAAGAAAACAGGGGGCCCGGTGGTGGCTACACCTTC; J gene: TRBJ1-2; V gene: TRBV29-1; D gene: TRBD1; clone size: .
CDR3 protein: CASSDLVRGTNTGELFF; CDR3 DNA: TGTGCCAGCAGTGATCTCGTCAGGGGGACGAACACCGGGGAGCTGTTTTTT; J gene: TRBJ2-2; V gene: TRBV25-1; D gene: TRBD1; clone size: .
CDR3 protein: CASGQYYGYTF; CDR3 DNA: TGTGCCAGCGGCCAGTACTATGGCTACACCTTC; J gene: TRBJ1-2; V gene: TRBV27; D gene: .; clone size: .
CDR3 protein: CASSLVTLGQGWYGYTF; CDR3 DNA: TGTGCCAGCAGCTTAGTTACATTGGGGCAGGGCTGGTATGGCTACACCTTC; J gene: TRBJ1-2; V gene: TRBV7-8; D gene: .; clone size: .
CDR3 protein: CASSQTSLGGEGEKLFF; CDR3 DNA: TGTGCCAGCAGTCAAACCTCACTCGGGGGGGAGGGTGAAAAACTGTTTTTT; J gene: TRBJ1-4; V gene: TRBV28; D gene: .; clone size: .